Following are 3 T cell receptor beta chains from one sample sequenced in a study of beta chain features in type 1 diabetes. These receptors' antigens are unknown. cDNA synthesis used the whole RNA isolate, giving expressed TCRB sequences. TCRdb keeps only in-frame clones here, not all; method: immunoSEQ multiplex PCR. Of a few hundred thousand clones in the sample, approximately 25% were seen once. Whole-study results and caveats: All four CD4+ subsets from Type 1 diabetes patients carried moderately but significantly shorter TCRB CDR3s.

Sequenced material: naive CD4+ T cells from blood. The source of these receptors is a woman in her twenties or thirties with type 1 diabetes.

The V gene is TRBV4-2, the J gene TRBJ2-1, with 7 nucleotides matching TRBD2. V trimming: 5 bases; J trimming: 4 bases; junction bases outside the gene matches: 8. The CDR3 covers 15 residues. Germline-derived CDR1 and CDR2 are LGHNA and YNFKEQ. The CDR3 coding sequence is TGTGCCAGCAGCTCGGGGGAGGGTCGGTACAATGAGCAGTTCTTC. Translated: CASSSGEGRYNEQFF.

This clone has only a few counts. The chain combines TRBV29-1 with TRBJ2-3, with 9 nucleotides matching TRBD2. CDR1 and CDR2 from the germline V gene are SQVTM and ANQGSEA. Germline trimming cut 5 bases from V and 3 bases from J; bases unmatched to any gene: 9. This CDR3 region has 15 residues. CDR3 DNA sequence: TGCAGCGTTCGAATTAGCGGGAGTTGGACAGATACGCAGTATTTT. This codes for CSVRISGSWTDTQYF.

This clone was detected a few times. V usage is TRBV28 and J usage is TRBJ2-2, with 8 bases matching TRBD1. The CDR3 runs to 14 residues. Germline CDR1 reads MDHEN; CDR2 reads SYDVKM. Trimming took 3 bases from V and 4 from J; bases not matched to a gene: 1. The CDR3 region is CASSLGQVTGELFF. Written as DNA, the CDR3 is TGTGCCAGCAGTTTGGGACAGGTCACCGGGGAGCTGTTTTTT.